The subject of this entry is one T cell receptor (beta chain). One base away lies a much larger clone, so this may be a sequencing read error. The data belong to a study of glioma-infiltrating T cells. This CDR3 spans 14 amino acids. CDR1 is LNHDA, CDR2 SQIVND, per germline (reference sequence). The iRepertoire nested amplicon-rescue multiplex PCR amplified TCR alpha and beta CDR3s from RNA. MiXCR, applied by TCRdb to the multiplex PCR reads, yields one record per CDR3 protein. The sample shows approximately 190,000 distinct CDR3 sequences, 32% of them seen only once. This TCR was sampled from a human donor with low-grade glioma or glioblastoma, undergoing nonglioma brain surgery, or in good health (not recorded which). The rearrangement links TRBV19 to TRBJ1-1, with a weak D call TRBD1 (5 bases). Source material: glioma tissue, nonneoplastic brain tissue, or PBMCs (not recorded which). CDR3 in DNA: TGTGCCAGTAGTATAGGTAAGGGGAACACTGAAGCTATCTTT. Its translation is CASSIGKGNTEAIF.